The rows below give T cell receptor beta chains drawn from one sample of a study of T-cell reconstitution after alpha-beta-depleted transplantation in children. TCRdb processed the PCR reads anew with MiXCR; each CDR3 protein has one entry. The repertoire includes around 380,000 distinct CDR3 sequences, roughly 11% of them detected once, and nearly 5.5% sits in the top ten. The sample here was PBMCs from the stem cell graft donor, taken from the stem cell graft. The receptors shown here come from a human donor who donated a stem cell graft to a child with acute myeloid leukemia. CDR3s include the opening cysteine and the closing phenylalanine or tryptophan. D genes are given only for firm matches. A clone size is listed for some rows: how often the clone was seen (once, few, many), or a class if it is expanded.

clone size	J gene	D gene	V gene	CDR3 DNA	CDR3 protein
NA	TRBJ2-1	NA	TRBV12-3/TRBV12-4	TGTGCCAGCAGCCCCACTTGGGGCGCCTACAATGAGCAGTTCTTC	CASSPTWGAYNEQFF
few	TRBJ2-3	TRBD1	TRBV7-9	TGTGCCAGCAGCTTAGCGGGGACAGTTGGAGATACGCAGTATTTT	CASSLAGTVGDTQYF
many	TRBJ2-7	NA	TRBV20-1	TGCAGTGCTAGAGGGGATACTGACTTCTACGAGCAGTACTTC	CSARGDTDFYEQYF
NA	TRBJ2-3	TRBD1	TRBV12-3/TRBV12-4	TGTGCCAGCACTCCGGGACAGGGGACAGATACGCAGTATTTT	CASTPGQGTDTQYF
NA	TRBJ1-1	NA	TRBV11-2	TGTGCCAGCACCCCGGGACGAAAAGGCACTGAAGCTTTCTTT	CASTPGRKGTEAFF
NA	TRBJ2-7	NA	TRBV15	TGTGCCACCAGCAGAACCGCCGGGACTCGAACCTACGAGCAGTACTTC	CATSRTAGTRTYEQYF
NA	TRBJ2-5	NA	TRBV5-1	TGCGCCAGCAGAATAGCGGAGTCGGAGACCCAGTACTTC	CASRIAESETQYF
NA	TRBJ2-1	TRBD1	TRBV7-3	TGTGCCAGCAGCTTAAGCGGTCAGGGGGCGAATGAGCAGTTCTTC	CASSLSGQGANEQFF
few	TRBJ2-7	TRBD2	TRBV10-3	TGTGCCATCAGTGAGGGAACTAGCGGGAGCCAGGACGAGCAGTACTTC	CAISEGTSGSQDEQYF
NA	TRBJ2-2	NA	TRBV20-1	TGCAGTGCCATGAACAAGAGGAGGGCCGGCGGGGAGCTGTTTTTT	CSAMNKRRAGGELFF
many	TRBJ2-7	NA	TRBV7-6	TGTGCCAGCAGCCTTAGTGCCGGAGAAGTTGGGGAGCAGTACTTC	CASSLSAGEVGEQYF
few	TRBJ2-5	TRBD2	TRBV15	TGTGCCACCAGCAGAGAGAGCGGGGGTCGAGAGACCCAGTACTTC	CATSRESGGRETQYF
few	TRBJ2-1	NA	TRBV19	TGTGCCACTACTCCCGGCGCGGGGGAGCAGTTCTTC	CATTPGAGEQFF
NA	TRBJ2-1	NA	TRBV6-1	TGTGCCAGCAGTGAGAGCAGCCACAATGAGCAGTTCTTC	CASSESSHNEQFF
few	TRBJ2-1	NA	TRBV7-8	TGTGCCAGCAGCCAGATCGACGGTGAGCAGTTCTTC	CASSQIDGEQFF
NA	TRBJ1-1	NA	TRBV7-2	TGTGCCAGCAGCTTATTTGAAGCTTTCTTT	CASSLFEAFF